The T cell receptor (beta chain) described here comes from a study of blood T cell repertoires in COVID-19. The V gene's germline CDR1 is SGHNT and CDR2 YYREEE (reference sequence). This CDR3 has 14 amino acids. V was trimmed by 2 bases and J by 3 bases, leaving 11 bases between them. Generated by immunoSEQ multiplex PCR, the TCRdb table keeps only in-frame clones and is missing some. The sample lists 200,000 to 300,000 clones, roughly 87% occurring once. The chain employs TRBV5-4 and TRBJ1-1; the D gene is possibly TRBD1 (6 bases). The source of this sequence is a woman between 25 and 40 years old with acute COVID-19. The sequencing sample was made of PBMCs or T cells enriched from blood (not recorded which). The CDR3 spells CASSFRGGYTEAFF. The DNA of the CDR3 is TGTGCCAGCAGCTTTAGGGGGGGATACACTGAAGCTTTCTTT. Filled out from reference TRBV5-4 and TRBJ1-1, the complete variable domain reads ETGVTQSPTHLIKTRGQQVTLRCSSQSGHNTVSWYQQALGQGPQFIFQYYREEENGRGNFPPRFSGLQFPNYSSELNVNALELDDSALYLCASSFRGGYTEAFFGQGTRLTVV.